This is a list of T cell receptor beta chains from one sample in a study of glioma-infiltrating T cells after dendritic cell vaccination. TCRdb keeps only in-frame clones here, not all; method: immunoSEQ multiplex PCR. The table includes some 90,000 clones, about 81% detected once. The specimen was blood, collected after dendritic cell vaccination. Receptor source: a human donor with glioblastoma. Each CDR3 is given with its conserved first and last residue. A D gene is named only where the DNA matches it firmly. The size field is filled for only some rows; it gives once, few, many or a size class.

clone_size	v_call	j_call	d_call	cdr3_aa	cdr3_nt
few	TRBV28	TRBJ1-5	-	CASRPLRVGGQPQHF	TGTGCCAGCAGACCCCTTCGGGTTGGTGGCCAGCCCCAGCATTTT
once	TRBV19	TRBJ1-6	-	CASSVSGGSGDSPLHF	TGTGCCAGTAGTGTCTCCGGGGGGTCTGGTGATTCACCCCTCCACTTT
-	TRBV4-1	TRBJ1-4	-	CASSQQRGEKLFF	TGCGCCAGCAGCCAACAACGGGGTGAAAAACTGTTTTTT
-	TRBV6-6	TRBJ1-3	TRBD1	CASRQTGVPGNTIYF	TGTGCCAGCAGACAAACAGGGGTTCCTGGAAACACCATATATTTT
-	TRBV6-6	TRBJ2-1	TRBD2	CASTKTSGGAYNEQFF	TGTGCCAGCACCAAAACTAGCGGGGGAGCCTACAATGAGCAGTTCTTC
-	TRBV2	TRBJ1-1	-	CASSQRNMNTEAFF	TGTGCCAGCAGCCAGAGGAACATGAACACTGAAGCTTTCTTT
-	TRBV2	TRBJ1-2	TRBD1	CASSDRQGAKGYTF	TGTGCCAGCAGTGACAGGCAGGGGGCGAAGGGCTACACCTTC
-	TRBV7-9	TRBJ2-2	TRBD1	CASRPEPGQENTGELFF	TGTGCCAGCAGGCCCGAACCGGGACAGGAGAACACCGGGGAGCTGTTTTTT
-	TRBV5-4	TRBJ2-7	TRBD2	CASSPDGGGTYEQYF	TGTGCCAGCAGCCCGGACGGCGGGGGTACCTACGAGCAGTACTTC
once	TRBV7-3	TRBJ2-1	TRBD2	CASSTETSGRWFF	TGTGCCAGCAGCACTGAGACTAGCGGGAGATGGTTCTTC
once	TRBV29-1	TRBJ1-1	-	CSVAGINTEAFF	TGCAGCGTAGCCGGGATTAACACTGAAGCTTTCTTT
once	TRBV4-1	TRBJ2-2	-	CASSQETANTGELFF	TGCGCCAGCAGCCAAGAAACAGCGAACACCGGGGAGCTGTTTTTT
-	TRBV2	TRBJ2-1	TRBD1	CASSEWTGQNEQFF	TGTGCCAGCAGTGAATGGACAGGGCAAAATGAGCAGTTCTTC
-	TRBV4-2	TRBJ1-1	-	CASSQEGQGAFF	TGTGCCAGCAGCCAAGAGGGGCAGGGCGCTTTCTTT